These 23 T cell receptor beta chains were sequenced from one sample in a study of control samples from healthy donors and cancer patients. Method: immunoSEQ multiplex PCR; TCRdb's copy keeps in-frame clones and lacks some. The table has more than 95,000 clones, roughly nine tenths seen once. Source material: PBMCs. Receptors were obtained from a woman aged 45 to 65 with colorectal cancer.

This clone has only one observation. This chain joins TRBV9 and TRBJ1-2; D perhaps matches TRBD1 (6 bases). The V end lost 0 bases, the J end lost 4 bases, and 13 bases lay between the germline ends. Germline assignment: CDR1 SGDLS and CDR2 YYNGEE. The CDR3 spans 15 residues. CDR3 protein: CASSVAAQGSYGYTF. The CDR3 DNA follows: TGTGCCAGCAGCGTAGCCGCCCAGGGGAGCTATGGCTACACCTTC.

CDR3 protein: CASSGARQTGELFF. CDR3 bases: TGTGCCAGCAGTGGGGCCAGACAGACCGGGGAGCTGTTTTTT. The chain combines TRBV2 with TRBJ2-2; maybe TRBD1 (5 bases). Trimming left V 4 bases short and J 5 bases short, with 11 bases between. This CDR3 has 14 amino acids. CDR1 SNHLY and CDR2 FYNNEI come from the germline V gene. The full variable domain, with the rest looked up from reference TRBV2 and TRBJ2-2, is EPEVTQTPSHQVTQMGQEVILRCVPISNHLYFYWYRQILGQKVEFLVSFYNNEISEKSEIFDDQFSVERPDGSNFTLKIRSTKLEDSAMYFCASSGARQTGELFFGEGSRLTVL.

Here the CDR3 DNA reads TGTGCCAGTAGTATGGGGGGGAGCAGTAATCAGCCCCAGCATTTT. Amino acid sequence: CASSMGGSSNQPQHF. The V gene is TRBV19, the J gene TRBJ1-5; D is perhaps TRBD1 (5 bases). The CDR3 sequence is 15 residues long. Trimming removed 3 bases from V and 4 bases from J, with 13 bases in between. Looked up from germline, CDR1 is LNHDA and CDR2 is SQIVND (reference sequence).

V is TRBV19 and J is TRBJ2-1; 8 nucleotides match TRBD2. V trimming: 11 bases; J trimming: 10 bases; junction bases outside the gene matches: 13. CDR3 length equals 13 residues. Germline V gene sequence: CDR1 LNHDA, CDR2 SQIVND (reference sequence). The CDR3 DNA reads as TGTGCCGTGGGCGCTAGCGGGCGGTGGGAGCAGTTCTTC. This sequence encodes CAVGASGRWEQFF.

The chain recombines TRBV7-2 with TRBJ2-2; tentatively, D is TRBD1 or TRBD2 (5 bases each). The CDR3 runs to 15 residues. The V and J ends lost 2 bases and 6 bases respectively, with 13 bases between them. CDR1 SGHTA and CDR2 FQGNSA come from the germline V gene. This CDR3 is CASSLLLGTAGELFF. Here the CDR3 DNA reads TGTGCCAGCAGCTTACTTCTCGGGACCGCCGGGGAGCTGTTTTTT.

This clone came up a few times. The chain uses TRBV5-1 and TRBJ2-3, with 8 nucleotides matching TRBD1. Germline assignment: CDR1 SGHRS and CDR2 YFSETQ. Trimming took 4 bases from V and 5 from J; bases not matched to a gene: 9. The CDR3 covers 15 residues. The CDR3 DNA is TGCGCCAGCAGCCATGGGACAGGCGGACAAGATACGCAGTATTTT. Translating it yields CASSHGTGGQDTQYF.

The chain uses TRBV29-1 and TRBJ1-1, with TRBD1 matching 8 bases. The germline CDR1 and CDR2 sequences are SQVTM and ANQGSEA. The CDR3 extends over 16 amino acids. V gave up 1 base and J gave up 6 bases; unmatched junction bases: 13. Here the CDR3 DNA reads TGCAGCGTTGAAGGGGAAAAAGACAGGGGTGAGGCTGAAGCTTTCTTT. Translating gives CSVEGEKDRGEAEAFF. The whole variable domain, filled in from reference TRBV29-1 and TRBJ1-1, reads SAVISQKPSRDICQRGTSLTIQCQVDSQVTMMFWYRQQPGQSLTLIATANQGSEATYESGFVIDKFPISRPNLTFSTLTVSNMSPEDSSIYLCSVEGEKDRGEAEAFFGQGTRLTVV.

Comments on this clone: A junction end diverges from the germline sequence, so it may reflect a read error. The chain has TRBV5-1 and TRBJ2-7; 8 nucleotides agree with TRBD2. Germline CDR1 and CDR2: SGHRS and YFSETQ. This CDR3 contains 15 residues. The CDR3 sequence is CASTLSGGNLYEQYF. The CDR3 DNA follows: TGCGCCAGCACCTTGAGCGGGGGAAACCTTTACGAGCAGTACTTC.

V gene TRBV6-5 combines with J gene TRBJ2-4; D possibly matches TRBD1 or TRBD2 (5 bases each). In germline, CDR1 is MNHEY, CDR2 SVGAGI. The V gene lost 6 bases and the J gene lost 0 bases, with 12 bases spanning the gap. This CDR3 comprises 15 residues. This CDR3 is CASSGTELAKNIQYF. The CDR3 region has the DNA TGTGCCAGCAGCGGGACCGAGCTAGCCAAAAACATTCAGTACTTC.

This chain connects TRBV3-1 (or the pseudogene TRBV3-2) to TRBJ1-6; no firm D call. V shed 1 base and J shed 3 bases, with 4 bases lying between them. The CDR3 contains 14 residues. CDR1 LGHDT and CDR2 YNNKEL come from the germline V gene (reference sequence). CDR3 sequence reads: CASSQVSYNSPLHF. CDR3 bases: TGTGCCAGCAGCCAAGTCAGCTATAATTCACCCCTCCACTTT.

The chain is built from TRBV5-1 and TRBJ1-2, with TRBD1 as a possible D gene (5 bases). Trimming took off 4 bases at V and 7 bases at J, with 11 bases between the two ends. The CDR3 loop spans 12 amino acids. The germline gives CDR1 SGHRS, CDR2 YFSETQ. The CDR3 loop is CASSTWDSGYTF. The CDR3 nucleotides are TGCGCCAGCAGCACCTGGGACTCTGGCTACACCTTC.

In DNA, the CDR3 is TGTGCCAGCAGCCAAAGGTACCGGAGGGGGAGCCTTTCCTACGAGCAGTACTTC. Residues: CASSQRYRRGSLSYEQYF. The V call is TRBV3-1 (or the pseudogene TRBV3-2), the J call TRBJ2-7; D assignment may be TRBD1 or TRBD2 (6 bases each). Per the germline V gene, CDR1 is LGHDT and CDR2 is YNNKEL (reference sequence). V gave up 2 bases and J gave up 1 base, with 21 bases separating them. This CDR3 contains 18 residues.

This clone was counted once. The chain has TRBV3-1 (or the pseudogene TRBV3-2) and TRBJ1-4, with D possibly matching TRBD1 (5 bases). CDR1 LGHDT and CDR2 YNNKEL come from the germline V gene (reference sequence). The CDR3 is 19 residues long. The V end lost 0 bases, the J end lost 3 bases, and 20 bases lay between the germline ends. The chain's CDR3 is CASSQDVTMGDGSNEKLFF. For the CDR3, the DNA is TGTGCCAGCAGCCAAGATGTGACGATGGGGGACGGGTCTAATGAAAAACTGTTTTTT.

The rearrangement links TRBV14 to TRBJ2-5; 7 bases fit TRBD2. Unmatched junction bases numbered 4, after V lost 1 base and J lost 8 bases. CDR3 length equals 13 residues. The germline V gene encodes CDR1 SGHDN and CDR2 FVKESK. The DNA for the CDR3 is TGTGCCAGCAGCCAAGGGCTAGCGGTCACCCAGTACTTC. Protein: CASSQGLAVTQYF.

CDR3 sequence reads: CASKGNRGNYGYTF. The CDR3 DNA follows: TGTGCCAGCAAGGGGAACAGGGGGAACTATGGCTACACCTTC. The gene calls are TRBV9 and TRBJ1-2, with 8 nucleotides matching TRBD1. The CDR3 spans 14 residues. Germline CDR1 SGDLS, CDR2 YYNGEE. The V gene end was trimmed by 6 bases and the J gene end by 2 bases; junction bases not matched to a gene: 6.

This chain connects TRBV3-1 (or the pseudogene TRBV3-2) to TRBJ1-4; no clear D. V lost 2 bases, J lost 5 bases, and 9 bases lay in between. This CDR3 comprises 14 residues. Looked up from germline, CDR1 is LGHDT and CDR2 is YNNKEL (reference sequence). CDR3 bases: TGTGCCAGCAGCCAAACCAGCAGCAATGAAAAACTGTTTTTT. This encodes CASSQTSSNEKLFF.

The rearrangement uses TRBV7-6 and TRBJ2-3, with 14 bases matching TRBD2. The germline gives CDR1 SGHVS, CDR2 FNYEAQ. Trimming removed 5 bases from V and 6 bases from J; junction bases left unmatched: 7. The length of the CDR3 is 16 residues. The CDR3 DNA reads as TGTGCCAGCAGCGTAGGGACTAGCGGGAGACAGGATACGCAGTATTTT. Amino acid sequence: CASSVGTSGRQDTQYF.

This rearrangement joins TRBV14 to TRBJ2-1; 8 positions agree with TRBD2. The germline CDR1 and CDR2 sequences are SGHDN and FVKESK. With V trimmed by 0 bases and J by 3 bases, 4 bases remained unmatched. The length of the CDR3 is 16 residues. CDR3 loop: CASSQEASGLYNEQFF. The CDR3 DNA is TGTGCCAGCAGCCAAGAAGCTAGCGGGCTCTACAATGAGCAGTTCTTC.

This chain joins TRBV5-6 and TRBJ2-2; 7 bases agree with TRBD2. The CDR3 runs to 17 residues. Germline CDR1 is SGHDT and CDR2 is YYEEEE. V shed 0 bases, J shed 4 bases, and the junction held 9 bases outside the gene matches. Here the CDR3 DNA reads TGTGCCAGCAGCTTGGGGGGCCGGGGGGACGGCACCGGGGAGCTGTTTTTT. This gives the protein CASSLGGRGDGTGELFF.

The chain links TRBV27 to TRBJ1-2; D gene uncertain. This CDR3 region has 14 residues. The ends were cut back, 3 bases at V and 3 bases at J, with 11 bases in the middle. Germline V CDR1 and CDR2: MNHEY, SMNVEV (reference sequence). CDR3 sequence reads: CASSFKGGDYGYTF. The CDR3, as DNA: TGTGCCAGCAGTTTTAAAGGTGGGGACTATGGCTACACCTTC.

This chain connects TRBV25-1 to TRBJ1-2, with a possible D match to TRBD1 (5 bases). The CDR3 is made up of 12 amino acids. Germline V gives CDR1 MGHDK, CDR2 SYGVNS. The ends were cut back, 5 bases at V and 7 bases at J, with 11 bases in the middle. CDR3 in amino acids: CASSLSGAGYTF. DNA of the CDR3: TGTGCCAGCAGTCTTTCCGGGGCTGGCTACACCTTC.

The chain carries TRBV12-3 or TRBV12-4 and TRBJ2-5; TRBD2 might be the D (6 bases). The CDR3 contains 13 residues. Trimming left V 5 bases short and J 4 bases short, with 11 bases between. The CDR3 sequence: CASSPGARETQYF. In DNA, the CDR3 is TGTGCCAGCAGTCCGGGAGCGCGAGAGACCCAGTACTTC.

For the CDR3, the DNA is TGTGCCAGCAGCTTGGGTTCCGGAGTCGTCGGTGGGGCCAACGTCCTGACTTTC. The encoded protein is CASSLGSGVVGGANVLTF. The chain has TRBV5-6 and TRBJ2-6, with D uncertain. Trimming shortened V by 0 bases and J by 3 bases, and 16 bases separated the two germline ends. Germline V gene lookup returns CDR1 SGHDT and CDR2 YYEEEE. This CDR3 is built from 18 residues.